This TCR beta chain was recorded in a study of control samples from healthy donors and cancer patients. The CDR3 runs 13 residues. CDR1 and CDR2 (germline): LNHDA, SQIVND (reference sequence). V lost 3 bases to trimming and J lost 0 bases, with 6 bases between them. This clone is a singleton in its sample. Data came from immunoSEQ multiplex PCR; TCRdb stores just in-frame clones and leaves some out. The sample yields approximately 180,000 clones, 94% seen once. The sample consisted of blood. The genes are TRBV19 and TRBJ2-7; possible D gene TRBD2, 5 bases. This TCR was recovered from a woman aged 18 to 35 in good health. The CDR3 DNA reads as TGTGCCAGTAGTATCCGGGACTCCTACGAGCAGTACTTC. Protein product: CASSIRDSYEQYF.